This TCR beta chain was observed in a study of blood T cell repertoires in COVID-19. Looking at the study overall: Samples taken during acute and convalescent COVID-19 were collected in the United States, Italy and Spain. PBMCs, B-cell-depleted T cells, or T cells were the source of the cDNA or gDNA that made up the material.

As handled by the study authors: Amplifying reference gene primers gave estimates of nucleated cell counts. Assay: immunoSEQ multiplex PCR; the TCRdb copy retains only in-frame clones and omits some. V and J calls and clone size are those listed in that table; D and trimming were worked out from the DNA. The sample has around 70,000 clones, 70% to 90% seen once. This CDR3 region has 14 residues. Sequencing used peripheral blood. This TCR came from a woman between 55 and 75 years old with acute or convalescent COVID-19. The chain has TRBV21-1 and TRBJ2-3; the D call of TRBD1 is as the table states it, not checked on the DNA. TRBV21-1 is marked as a pseudogene. The CDR3 reads CASSKDRETDTQYF. The CDR3 DNA reads TGTGCCAGCAGCAAAGACAGGGAGACAGATACGCAGTATTTT.